This is a list of T cell receptor beta chains from one sample in a study of T cell responses to AZD1222 COVID-19 vaccine. The assay was immunoSEQ multiplex PCR, and TCRdb's table has in-frame clones only and misses some. The sample includes over 85,000 clones, more than 70% of them seen just once. Sequenced here: peripheral blood, sampled 28 days after the second AZD1222 dose. These receptors were collected from an adult who received the AZD1222 COVID-19 vaccine. The CDR3 runs from the conserved cysteine through the conserved F or W. The order of the fields is V gene, clone size, J gene, D gene, CDR3 DNA, CDR3 protein. D genes are given only for firm matches. Where a row states a size, it is once, few, many or the class of an expanded clone; other rows omit it.

V: TRBV6-5; size: -; J: TRBJ1-2; D: TRBD1; DNA: TGTGCCAGCAGTTCTTCCGGGACAGCCTTAGGCTACACCTTC; CDR3: CASSSSGTALGYTF
V: TRBV30; size: -; J: TRBJ2-5; D: -; DNA: TGTGCCTGGAACGTCAGGGAGGAGACCCAGTACTTC; CDR3: CAWNVREETQYF
V: TRBV4-1; size: few; J: TRBJ2-7; D: -; DNA: TGCGCCAGCAGCCAAGTCCCGAGGGGTTGGGTTTTCGAGCAGTACTTC; CDR3: CASSQVPRGWVFEQYF
V: TRBV5-1; size: few; J: TRBJ1-1; D: -; DNA: TGCGCCAGCAGCTTGGAGTTAAACACTGAAGCTTTCTTT; CDR3: CASSLELNTEAFF
V: TRBV18; size: -; J: TRBJ1-1; D: TRBD1; DNA: TGTGCCAGCTCACCAGACAGGGGAATGAACACTGAAGCTTTCTTT; CDR3: CASSPDRGMNTEAFF
V: TRBV5-8; size: -; J: TRBJ2-3; D: -; DNA: TGTGCCAGCAGCTTGACAAGTACGCAGTATTTT; CDR3: CASSLTSTQYF
V: TRBV28; size: -; J: TRBJ1-2; D: -; DNA: TGTGCCAGCAGTTCCTCCCGGGTCGGGATTTTGATTGGCTACACCTTC; CDR3: CASSSSRVGILIGYTF
V: TRBV5-1; size: -; J: TRBJ2-4; D: TRBD2; DNA: TGCGCCAGCAGCTTGGAGCAGGCGGGCGGGAGGAAGTACTTC; CDR3: CASSLEQAGGRKYF
V: TRBV5-1; size: -; J: TRBJ2-3; D: -; DNA: TGCGCCAGCAAACAGGGAGAAACAGATACGCAGTATTTT; CDR3: CASKQGETDTQYF
V: TRBV27; size: -; J: TRBJ2-1; D: -; DNA: TGTGCCAGCAGTTTATCAAGCGGACCTTACAATGAGCAGTTCTTC; CDR3: CASSLSSGPYNEQFF
V: TRBV27; size: -; J: TRBJ2-7; D: -; DNA: TGTGCCAGCAGTTTATTTTTTGGGGTGAGCGAGCAGTACTTC; CDR3: CASSLFFGVSEQYF
V: TRBV6-4; size: few; J: TRBJ2-7; D: TRBD2; DNA: TGTGCCAGCAGTGAACTAGCGGGAGCGAGCTCCTACGAGCAGTACTTC; CDR3: CASSELAGASSYEQYF
V: TRBV6-5; size: once; J: TRBJ2-1; D: -; DNA: TGTGCCAGCAGTCCCGGTACTAGTAGAGATGAGCAGTTCTTC; CDR3: CASSPGTSRDEQFF
V: TRBV5-1; size: -; J: TRBJ2-7; D: -; DNA: TGCGCCAGCAGCCAAAATTCAGGGCTAGACGAGCAGTACTTC; CDR3: CASSQNSGLDEQYF
V: TRBV11-3; size: once; J: TRBJ1-1; D: -; DNA: TGTGCCAGCAGCTTAGGGTATTCGGGGAACACTGAAGCTTTCTTT; CDR3: CASSLGYSGNTEAFF
V: TRBV9; size: -; J: TRBJ1-3; D: -; DNA: TGTGCCAGCAGCGCGGAAGTTGACACCATATATTTT; CDR3: CASSAEVDTIYF
V: TRBV30; size: -; J: TRBJ2-6; D: -; DNA: TGTGCCTGGAGTGTAACTTATGGATCTGGGGCCAACGTCCTGACTTTC; CDR3: CAWSVTYGSGANVLTF
V: TRBV19; size: -; J: TRBJ2-3; D: -; DNA: TGTGCCAGTAGTAAACCAGGAGCTAGCACAGATACGCAGTATTTT; CDR3: CASSKPGASTDTQYF
V: TRBV5-4; size: -; J: TRBJ2-3; D: -; DNA: TGTGCCAGCAGCCCTCCCGGACTCAGAGGGGATACGCAGTATTTT; CDR3: CASSPPGLRGDTQYF
V: TRBV27; size: -; J: TRBJ2-6; D: -; DNA: TGTGCCAGCAGTTCGCTAAGTCCATCTGGGGCCAACGTCCTGACTTTC; CDR3: CASSSLSPSGANVLTF
V: TRBV4-2; size: -; J: TRBJ1-4; D: TRBD1; DNA: TGTGCCAGCAGCCGCAACAGGGGGCGGAGTGAAAAACTGTTTTTT; CDR3: CASSRNRGRSEKLFF
V: TRBV28; size: -; J: TRBJ2-7; D: -; DNA: TGTGCCAGCATGGGGGATACGGGGGGCAACGAGCAGTACTTC; CDR3: CASMGDTGGNEQYF
V: TRBV2; size: -; J: TRBJ2-3; D: -; DNA: TGTGCCAGCAGTGAATCCCCAGGGGCCCTCCTCACAGATACGCAGTATTTT; CDR3: CASSESPGALLTDTQYF
V: TRBV18; size: -; J: TRBJ2-3; D: -; DNA: TGTGCCAGCTCACCTAGACTAGATACGCAGTATTTT; CDR3: CASSPRLDTQYF
V: TRBV10-3; size: -; J: TRBJ1-1; D: TRBD1; DNA: TGTGCCATCAGCTTAGCTCCTGGGACAGGGAACACTGAAGCTTTCTTT; CDR3: CAISLAPGTGNTEAFF
V: TRBV3-1/TRBV3-2; size: -; J: TRBJ2-5; D: TRBD1; DNA: TGTGCCAGCAGCCAAGAGGTCGGGACAGGCTCGCAAGAGACCCAGTACTTC; CDR3: CASSQEVGTGSQETQYF
V: TRBV5-1; size: -; J: TRBJ2-7; D: TRBD2; DNA: TGCGCCAGCAGCCCGGATGTGGGAGGGAGCTCCTACGAGCAGTACTTC; CDR3: CASSPDVGGSSYEQYF
V: TRBV4-1; size: -; J: TRBJ2-2; D: -; DNA: TGCGCCAGCAGCCTACGTCGCCAGGGTATGGCCGGGGAGCTGTTTTTT; CDR3: CASSLRRQGMAGELFF
V: TRBV5-1; size: -; J: TRBJ2-1; D: TRBD2; DNA: TGCGCCAGCAGCGCGACTAGCGGGGGGCGTAATGAGCAGTTCTTC; CDR3: CASSATSGGRNEQFF
V: TRBV9; size: -; J: TRBJ2-5; D: -; DNA: TGTGCCAGCAGCGCTGCTGGCTATACCCCTCAAGAGACCCAGTACTTC; CDR3: CASSAAGYTPQETQYF
V: TRBV9; size: -; J: TRBJ2-1; D: -; DNA: TGTGCCAGCAGCATAACCGGGACCCCCCGTGAGCAGTTCTTC; CDR3: CASSITGTPREQFF
V: TRBV7-7; size: -; J: TRBJ2-1; D: TRBD1; DNA: TGTGCCAGCAGCTTGTCGACAGGGGAGCGCAATGAGCAGTTCTTC; CDR3: CASSLSTGERNEQFF
V: TRBV2; size: once; J: TRBJ2-7; D: -; DNA: TGTGCCAGCAGTGAGGAAGACTCCTACGAGCAGTACTTC; CDR3: CASSEEDSYEQYF
V: TRBV30; size: -; J: TRBJ1-1; D: -; DNA: TGTGCCTGGAGTGGGGTAAACACTGAAGCTTTCTTT; CDR3: CAWSGVNTEAFF
V: TRBV12-5; size: -; J: TRBJ2-2; D: -; DNA: TGTGCTAGTGGTTCAGAGAACACCGGGGAGCTGTTTTTT; CDR3: CASGSENTGELFF
V: TRBV20-1; size: -; J: TRBJ1-1; D: -; DNA: TGCAGTCAGAACACTGAAGCTTTCTTT; CDR3: CSQNTEAFF
V: TRBV10-1; size: -; J: TRBJ2-1; D: TRBD1; DNA: TGCGCCAACAAAGGACAGGGGGCCCTGACAGAGCAGTTCTTC; CDR3: CANKGQGALTEQFF
V: TRBV5-1; size: -; J: TRBJ1-2; D: TRBD1; DNA: TGCGCCAGCAGCTTGGGGACAGGGGGCGCAGGCACCTTC; CDR3: CASSLGTGGAGTF
V: TRBV15; size: -; J: TRBJ1-5; D: TRBD1; DNA: TGTGCCACCAGCGCAGGACAGGGGGACGTTCTGGATCAGCCCCAGCATTTT; CDR3: CATSAGQGDVLDQPQHF
V: TRBV2; size: -; J: TRBJ1-5; D: -; DNA: TGTGCCAGCAGTGAAGAAGCGACGGGCAATCAGCCCCAGCATTTT; CDR3: CASSEEATGNQPQHF
V: TRBV27; size: -; J: TRBJ2-1; D: TRBD2; DNA: TGTGCCAGCAGTTTTAGATCCGGGACTAGCGGTTACAATGAGCAGTTCTTC; CDR3: CASSFRSGTSGYNEQFF
V: TRBV5-1; size: few; J: TRBJ2-7; D: -; DNA: TGCGCCAGCAGCTTGGGCCTAGATTTGGGCGAGCAGTACTTC; CDR3: CASSLGLDLGEQYF
V: TRBV6-6; size: few; J: TRBJ1-1; D: TRBD1; DNA: TGTGCCAGCAGTCGTGACAGGGGGCGTACTGAAGCTTTCTTT; CDR3: CASSRDRGRTEAFF
V: TRBV5-1; size: -; J: TRBJ1-1; D: TRBD1; DNA: TGCGCCAGCAGCTTGGGGTCGACAGGGAAAACTGAAGCTTTCTTT; CDR3: CASSLGSTGKTEAFF
V: TRBV5-1; size: few; J: TRBJ1-2; D: -; DNA: TGCGCCAGCAGCCGGACAGCAAACTATGGCTACACCTTC; CDR3: CASSRTANYGYTF
V: TRBV5-1; size: -; J: TRBJ1-2; D: -; DNA: TGCGCCAGCAGCTTGCTACTGGGGGCAGGTGGCTACACCTTC; CDR3: CASSLLLGAGGYTF
V: TRBV27; size: -; J: TRBJ1-1; D: TRBD1; DNA: TGTGCCAGCGGGGACAGGGGGCTGACTGAAGCTTTCTTT; CDR3: CASGDRGLTEAFF
V: TRBV12-3/TRBV12-4; size: -; J: TRBJ2-1; D: TRBD1; DNA: TGTGCCAGCAGTGTGGACAGGAGCAATGAGCAGTTCTTC; CDR3: CASSVDRSNEQFF
V: TRBV3-1/TRBV3-2; size: -; J: TRBJ1-2; D: -; DNA: TGTGCCAGCAGCCAAGACCGGGGCTCCTATGGCTACACCTTC; CDR3: CASSQDRGSYGYTF
V: TRBV28; size: -; J: TRBJ1-5; D: -; DNA: TGTGCCAGCAGTTTCCCCCCCTACAGCCTCAATCAGCCCCAGCATTTT; CDR3: CASSFPPYSLNQPQHF
V: TRBV2; size: -; J: TRBJ1-2; D: TRBD1; DNA: TGTGCCAGCAGTGAGAGGGGGCGCGGAGGCTACACCTTC; CDR3: CASSERGRGGYTF
V: TRBV9; size: -; J: TRBJ1-1; D: -; DNA: TGTGCCAGCAGCTCCGAGGCCGGGTTGGACACTGAAGCTTTCTTT; CDR3: CASSSEAGLDTEAFF
V: TRBV5-1; size: -; J: TRBJ1-2; D: -; DNA: TGCGCCAGCAGAGGGGACGACTATGGCTACACCTTC; CDR3: CASRGDDYGYTF
V: TRBV7-9; size: -; J: TRBJ2-1; D: TRBD2; DNA: TGTGCCAGCAGCTTAAGTCCTAGCGGGAACTACAATGAGCAGTTCTTC; CDR3: CASSLSPSGNYNEQFF
V: TRBV12-5; size: once; J: TRBJ2-5; D: -; DNA: TGTGCTAGTGGAACCGGGGGAAAAGAGACCCAGTACTTC; CDR3: CASGTGGKETQYF